The 23 T cell receptor beta chains below were found in one sample sequenced in a study of T-cell reconstitution after alpha-beta-depleted transplantation in children. The TCRbeta library was prepared with unique molecular identifiers. TCRdb redid the calling of the PCR reads with MiXCR, one entry per CDR3 protein. Among some 490,000 distinct CDR3 sequences listed, 12% were seen once. The starting material was PBMCs from the stem cell graft donor, obtained from the stem cell graft. The source of these receptors is a human donor who donated a stem cell graft to a child with combined immunodeficiency.

V usage is TRBV5-1 and J usage is TRBJ2-1, with a tentative D call TRBD1 (7 bases). Germline CDR1 SGHRS, CDR2 YFSETQ. This CDR3 spans 15 amino acids. The ends were cut back, 2 bases at V and 4 bases at J, with 13 bases in the middle. DNA of the CDR3: TGCGCCAGCAGCTTCCGACAGGGAGGTTACAATGAGCAGTTCTTC. Encoded protein: CASSFRQGGYNEQFF.

The chain joins TRBV5-1 to TRBJ2-7; D ambiguous. The CDR3 loop spans 14 amino acids. The V end was cut by 4 bases, the J end by 4 bases, with 15 bases between. CDR1 and CDR2 from the germline V gene are SGHRS and YFSETQ. CDR3 amino acids: CASSPELWGYEQYF. The DNA of the CDR3 is TGCGCCAGCAGCCCGGAGCTGTGGGGTTACGAGCAGTACTTC.

This clonotype has at least ten counts. V and J are TRBV12-3 or TRBV12-4 and TRBJ2-1, with 9 positions matching TRBD2. There are 17 residues in the CDR3. Losses at the gene ends were 3 bases for V and 0 bases for J; bases not matched to a gene: 6. CDR3 region: CASSLLAGPSSYNEQFF. The CDR3 DNA follows: TGTGCCAGCAGTTTGCTAGCGGGGCCAAGCTCCTACAATGAGCAGTTCTTC.

This clonotype has a count of ten or more. The chain combines TRBV27 with TRBJ2-3, with 7 positions matching TRBD2. From germline, CDR1 is MNHEY and CDR2 SMNVEV (reference sequence). Trimming at V came to 3 bases and at J to 1 base, leaving 4 bases not matched to a gene. This CDR3 comprises 15 residues. The CDR3 here is CASSFLTSRTDTQYF. The CDR3 bases are TGTGCCAGCAGTTTTCTGACTAGCCGCACAGATACGCAGTATTTT.

As regards this clonotype: A clone one base away is much larger, so this may be a read error. The V and J genes are TRBV20-1 and TRBJ1-2, with no clear D. The germline V gene has CDR1 DFQATT and CDR2 SNEGSKA (reference sequence). The CDR3 totals 15 residues. The CDR3 sequence is CSARDRVSANYGDTF. The CDR3 coding sequence is TGCAGTGCTAGAGATCGGGTCAGCGCTAACTATGGCGACACCTTC.

The rearrangement joins TRBV5-1 to TRBJ1-1; D uncertain. This CDR3 is 14 amino acids long. Per the germline V gene, CDR1 is SGHRS and CDR2 is YFSETQ. Deletions cut 4 bases from V and 5 bases from J, with 15 bases between. DNA of the CDR3: TGCGCCAGCAGCCCTGGTCCGAAGGAGACTGAAGCTTTCTTT. This sequence encodes CASSPGPKETEAFF.

The rearrangement links TRBV7-8 to TRBJ2-3, with TRBD2 matching 11 bases. In germline, CDR1 is SGHVS, CDR2 FQNEAQ. This CDR3 is built from 18 residues. V shed 3 bases and J 8 bases; nucleotides not matched to a gene: 16. For the CDR3, the DNA is TGTGCCAGCAGCTTCGGGGGCCCTCGTAGGCTAGCGGGAGGTACGCAGTATTTT. It codes for CASSFGGPRRLAGGTQYF.

This clonotype came up a few times. The chain uses TRBV11-2 and TRBJ2-7; a possible D gene is TRBD1 (6 bases). The CDR3 covers 16 residues. The V end was cut by 3 bases, the J end by 2 bases, with 17 bases between. Germline V gene sequence: CDR1 SGHAT, CDR2 FQNNGV. CDR3 region: CASSFAHGQPAYEQYF. CDR3 DNA: TGTGCCAGCAGCTTTGCCCATGGACAGCCGGCCTACGAGCAGTACTTC.

This clonotype was detected a few times. The chain links TRBV7-9 to TRBJ1-5; 10 bases are a match to TRBD1. This CDR3 contains 16 residues. Germline CDR1 is SEHNR and CDR2 is FQNEAQ (reference sequence). V gave up 8 bases and J gave up 9 bases; unmatched junction bases: 16. The CDR3 nucleotides are TGTGCCAGCGGACGCGGGACAGGGGCAAGGGTTGGGCCCCAGCATTTT. Translation gives CASGRGTGARVGPQHF.

This clonotype was seen more than once but under ten times. The V call is TRBV7-8, the J call TRBJ2-7, with D possibly matching TRBD1 (6 bases). Per germline, CDR1 SGHVS and CDR2 FQNEAQ. V was pared by 5 bases and J by 3 bases, with 17 bases between. The CDR3 has 15 amino acids. The CDR3: CASSLGPGQLYEQYF. Written as DNA, the CDR3 is TGTGCCAGCAGCCTCGGGCCGGGACAACTCTACGAGCAGTACTTC.

This clonotype was picked up many times. CDR3 bases: TGTGCCACCAGCAGAGATCCTGGGGCGTATAATTCACCCCTCCACTTT. Translating it yields CATSRDPGAYNSPLHF. The J gene is TRBJ1-6, the V gene TRBV15; weak D call: TRBD1 (5 bases). V shed 0 bases and J shed 4 bases, with 10 bases lying between them. The germline CDR1 and CDR2 sequences are LNHNV and YYDKDF (reference sequence). The CDR3 has 16 amino acids. Supplemented by reference TRBV15 and TRBJ1-6, the full variable domain reads DAMVIQNPRYQVTQFGKPVTLSCSQTLNHNVMYWYQQKSSQAPKLLFHYYDKDFNNEADTPDNFQSRRPNTSFCFLDIRSPGLGDTAMYLCATSRDPGAYNSPLHFGNGTRLTVT.

This clonotype was recorded a few times. V and J are TRBV6-1 and TRBJ2-2, with TRBD1 matching 11 bases. The germline V gene encodes CDR1 MNHNS and CDR2 SASEGT. The CDR3 has 17 amino acids. V was clipped by 6 bases and J by 4 bases; unmatched bases: 10. For the CDR3, the DNA is TGTGCCAGCAGGTCCGGGACAGGGGGATCGGGCACCGGGGAGCTGTTTTTT. It is translated as CASRSGTGGSGTGELFF.

The chain combines TRBV5-5 with TRBJ2-1; D is perhaps TRBD1 (5 bases). This CDR3 is built from 16 residues. The germline V gene has CDR1 SGHKS and CDR2 YYEKEE (reference sequence). The V gene lost 0 bases and the J gene lost 4 bases, with 14 bases spanning the gap. The CDR3 protein is CASSLGVSAGYNEQFF. Written as DNA, the CDR3 is TGTGCCAGCAGCTTGGGGGTGTCGGCAGGGTACAATGAGCAGTTCTTC.

This clonotype showed up many times. The V and J genes are TRBV11-2 and TRBJ1-6, with 7 bases matching TRBD1. V lost 5 bases, J lost 5 bases, and 9 bases stayed unmatched. The CDR3 loop spans 16 amino acids. Germline V gene sequence: CDR1 SGHAT, CDR2 FQNNGV. The CDR3 protein is CASSPRQGRDNSPLHF. The DNA of the CDR3 is TGTGCCAGCAGCCCCAGACAGGGTCGGGATAATTCACCCCTCCACTTT.

This clonotype came up a few times. This sequence joins TRBV6-5 and TRBJ2-3; D gene uncertain. V lost 6 bases, J lost 4 bases, and 11 bases lay in between. This CDR3 region has 13 residues. From germline, CDR1 is MNHEY and CDR2 SVGAGI. The CDR3 bases are TGTGCCAGCAGACGATCTCGGGCAGATACGCAGTATTTT. Encoded protein: CASRRSRADTQYF.

This chain connects TRBV29-1 to TRBJ2-1; TRBD1 matches at 7 bases. Trimming at V came to 6 bases and at J to 8 bases, leaving 4 bases not matched to a gene. Germline CDR1 SQVTM, CDR2 ANQGSEA. The CDR3 runs to 11 residues. The DNA of the CDR3 is TGCAGCGTGAAACAGGGGTATGAGCAGTTCTTC. It is translated as CSVKQGYEQFF.

This clonotype was recorded a few times. This chain links TRBV30 with TRBJ1-5; D gene uncertain. This CDR3 contains 14 residues. V shed 0 bases and J shed 4 bases, with 10 bases lying between them. CDR1 and CDR2 from the germline V gene are GTSNPN and SVGIG (reference sequence). The CDR3 protein is CAWSVGSGNQPQHF. The CDR3 region has the DNA TGTGCCTGGAGTGTTGGTTCGGGAAATCAGCCCCAGCATTTT.

The chain is built from TRBV12-3 or TRBV12-4 and TRBJ1-5, with a tentative D call TRBD1 (6 bases). The CDR3 runs to 15 residues. V lost 5 bases, J lost 9 bases, and 20 bases lay in between. CDR3 sequence reads: CASSARDTRVGPQHF. Here the CDR3 DNA reads TGTGCCAGCAGTGCGAGGGACACCCGGGTTGGGCCCCAGCATTTT.

In this sample, this clonotype turned up many times. CDR3 amino acids: CASSLVADIQETQYF. The CDR3, as DNA: TGTGCCAGCAGCTTAGTTGCGGACATCCAAGAGACCCAGTACTTC. The rearrangement uses TRBV11-2 and TRBJ2-5; D possibly corresponds to TRBD1 (5 bases). The CDR3 loop spans 15 amino acids. Trimming took 1 base from V and 1 from J, leaving 10 bases between them. Germline CDR1 reads SGHAT; CDR2 reads FQNNGV.

This chain joins TRBV13 and TRBJ1-6, with TRBD1 matching 7 bases. The V gene end was trimmed by 4 bases and the J gene end by 9 bases; junction bases not matched to a gene: 6. CDR1 is PRHDT, CDR2 FYEKMQ, per germline (reference sequence). The CDR3 spans 14 residues. The CDR3 DNA sequence: TGTGCCAGCAGCTCCCGACAGGGAATTTCACCCCTCCACTTT. Its protein is CASSSRQGISPLHF.

At least ten counts were recorded for this clonotype. The chain links TRBV15 to TRBJ2-2; perhaps TRBD1 as D (5 bases). Germline CDR1 is LNHNV and CDR2 is YYDKDF (reference sequence). The germline V and J ends were trimmed by 5 bases and 4 bases, with 11 bases remaining between them. The CDR3 has 14 residues. The CDR3 reads CATSPIRGTGELFF. The CDR3 DNA is TGTGCCACCAGCCCAATTAGGGGCACCGGGGAGCTGTTTTTT.

This clonotype occurred many times. The chain is built from TRBV3-1 and TRBJ2-4; D not certain. Deletions cut 0 bases from V and 6 bases from J, with 12 bases between. The V gene's germline CDR1 is LGHDT and CDR2 YNNKEL (reference sequence). This CDR3 has 15 residues. The CDR3 DNA reads TGTGCCAGCAGCCAAGATTTCACGACGGCAAACATTCAGTACTTC. This sequence encodes CASSQDFTTANIQYF.

The chain has TRBV7-3 and TRBJ2-1; TRBD2 matches 7 bases. This CDR3 is 15 amino acids long. Germline V gene lookup returns CDR1 SGHTA and CDR2 FQGTGA. The junction had 13 bases not matched to a gene; V was cut back by 6 bases and J by 8 bases. The CDR3 reads CASRLRGSSTDEQFF. The CDR3 coding sequence is TGTGCCAGCAGGCTGCGGGGGTCCTCGACCGATGAGCAGTTCTTC.